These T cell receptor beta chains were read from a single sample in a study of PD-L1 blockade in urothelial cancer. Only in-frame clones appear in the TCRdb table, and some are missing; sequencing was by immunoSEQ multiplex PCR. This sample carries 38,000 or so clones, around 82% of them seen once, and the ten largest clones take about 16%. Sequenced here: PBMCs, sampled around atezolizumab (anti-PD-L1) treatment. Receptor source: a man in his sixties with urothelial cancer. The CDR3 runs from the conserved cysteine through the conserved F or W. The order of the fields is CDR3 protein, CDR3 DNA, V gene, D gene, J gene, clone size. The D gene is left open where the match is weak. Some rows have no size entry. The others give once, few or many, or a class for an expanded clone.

CDR3: CASGWEGLGDTDTQYF
DNA: TGTGCCAGCGGTTGGGAGGGCCTAGGGGACACAGATACGCAGTATTTT
V: TRBV27
D: TRBD2
J: TRBJ2-3
size: NA

CDR3: CASSPGLPETQYF
DNA: TGTGCCAGCAGCCCGGGACTCCCAGAGACCCAGTACTTC
V: TRBV28
D: NA
J: TRBJ2-5
size: NA

CDR3: CSVEYGGVQYF
DNA: TGCAGCGTTGAATACGGAGGGGTTCAGTACTTC
V: TRBV29-1
D: NA
J: TRBJ2-4
size: NA

CDR3: CASSKRPGQGYNSPLHF
DNA: TGTGCCAGCAGCAAACGGCCGGGACAGGGTTATAATTCACCCCTCCACTTT
V: TRBV21-1
D: NA
J: TRBJ1-6
size: NA

CDR3: CASSWGVENTEAFF
DNA: TGCGCCAGCAGCTGGGGCGTTGAGAACACTGAAGCTTTCTTT
V: TRBV5-1
D: NA
J: TRBJ1-1
size: NA

CDR3: CSVAAGSDTQYF
DNA: TGCAGCGTTGCGGCGGGGTCAGATACGCAGTATTTT
V: TRBV29-1
D: NA
J: TRBJ2-3
size: NA

CDR3: CASRTGVKNEQFF
DNA: TGTGCCAGCAGGACCGGGGTAAAAAATGAGCAGTTCTTC
V: TRBV13
D: NA
J: TRBJ2-1
size: NA

CDR3: CASSVYGGTSGTGEQYF
DNA: TGTGCCAGCAGCGTTTACGGTGGGACTAGCGGGACAGGCGAGCAGTACTTC
V: TRBV7-2
D: TRBD2
J: TRBJ2-7
size: NA

CDR3: CASSLARQGAHEQYF
DNA: TGTGCCAGCAGCTTGGCCAGGCAGGGGGCCCACGAGCAGTACTTC
V: TRBV5-4
D: TRBD1
J: TRBJ2-7
size: NA

CDR3: CASSKPTGSSYNSPLHF
DNA: TGTGCCAGCAGTAAACCGACAGGGAGCTCCTATAATTCACCCCTCCACTTT
V: TRBV27
D: TRBD1
J: TRBJ1-6
size: NA

CDR3: CASSRNRNTIYF
DNA: TGTGCCAGCAGCCGAAACAGAAACACCATATATTTT
V: TRBV14
D: NA
J: TRBJ1-3
size: NA

CDR3: CASSQVLGGRTDTQYF
DNA: TGCGCCAGCAGCCAAGTGCTGGGGGGGCGCACAGATACGCAGTATTTT
V: TRBV4-3
D: NA
J: TRBJ2-3
size: NA

CDR3: CATERYRSGDTQYF
DNA: TGTGCCACGGAACGGTATCGCTCGGGAGATACGCAGTATTTT
V: TRBV10-3
D: NA
J: TRBJ2-3
size: NA

CDR3: CASSPDFSAEAFF
DNA: TGTGCCAGCAGTCCCGACTTCAGCGCTGAAGCTTTCTTT
V: TRBV7-8
D: NA
J: TRBJ1-1
size: NA

CDR3: CASSMADLSYNEQFF
DNA: TGTGCCAGTAGTATGGCGGACTTATCCTACAATGAGCAGTTCTTC
V: TRBV19
D: NA
J: TRBJ2-1
size: once

CDR3: CASSNRGQGADQPQHF
DNA: TGTGCCAGCAGCAACCGAGGACAGGGGGCGGATCAGCCCCAGCATTTT
V: TRBV5-4
D: TRBD1
J: TRBJ1-5
size: NA

CDR3: CSARTQETQYF
DNA: TGCAGTGCTAGAACTCAAGAGACCCAGTACTTC
V: TRBV20-1
D: NA
J: TRBJ2-5
size: once

CDR3: CASSDGSQTYNEQFF
DNA: TGTGCCAGCAGCGACGGGTCCCAAACCTACAATGAGCAGTTCTTC
V: TRBV5-4
D: NA
J: TRBJ2-1
size: NA